This T cell receptor beta chain is from a study of shared clonotypes between healthy human individuals. General study points: The genetic and exposure-history diversity represented was limited by few donors. Among the subsets, naive ones generally showed larger estimated richness than memory ones. Although depth was large, rarefaction showed that sequencing of the sorted subsets was incomplete. Only blood samples were collected, and tissue repertoires likely differ.

As to this clone: Its cognate antigen is unknown.

Germline loops: CDR1 GTSNPN, CDR2 SVGIG (reference sequence). CDR3 length: 14 amino acids. V lost 2 bases and J 3 bases, leaving 13 bases between the germline ends. The assay was immunoSEQ multiplex PCR, and TCRdb's table has in-frame clones only and misses some. The sample lists millions of clones, around 90% seen once, with over 0.12% in the top ten. Material: naive CD4+ T cells sorted from blood. The subset is: CD45RA+ positively selected. The TCR comes from a man between 18 and 35 years old in good health. The chain joins TRBV30 to TRBJ2-5; possibly TRBD1 for D (5 bases). Here the CDR3 DNA reads TGTGCCTGGAGTAGGTCAGGGCGAGAAGAGACCCAGTACTTC. It translates to CAWSRSGREETQYF.